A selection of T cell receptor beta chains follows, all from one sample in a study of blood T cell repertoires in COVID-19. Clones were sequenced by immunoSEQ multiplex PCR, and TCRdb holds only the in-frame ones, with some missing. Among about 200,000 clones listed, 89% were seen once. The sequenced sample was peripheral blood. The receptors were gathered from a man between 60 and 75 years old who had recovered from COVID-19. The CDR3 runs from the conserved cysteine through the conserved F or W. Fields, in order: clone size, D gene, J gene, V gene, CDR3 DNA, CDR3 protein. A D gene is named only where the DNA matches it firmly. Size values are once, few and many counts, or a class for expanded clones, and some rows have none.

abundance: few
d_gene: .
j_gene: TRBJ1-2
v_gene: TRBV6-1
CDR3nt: TGTGCCAGCAGTGAAGGCAGCTATGGCTACACCTTC
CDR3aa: CASSEGSYGYTF

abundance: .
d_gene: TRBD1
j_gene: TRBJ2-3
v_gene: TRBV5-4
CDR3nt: TGTGCCAGCAGCCTCCTTAGGGGACAGGGGGCGGTTGATACGCAGTATTTT
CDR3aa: CASSLLRGQGAVDTQYF

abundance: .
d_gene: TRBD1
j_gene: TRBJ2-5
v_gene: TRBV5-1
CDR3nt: TGCGCCAGCAGCGCCGGGGGACAGGGAATGTTAAGGACCCAGTACTTC
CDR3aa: CASSAGGQGMLRTQYF

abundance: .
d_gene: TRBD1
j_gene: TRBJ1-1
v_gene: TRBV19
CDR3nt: TGTGCCAGTAGTCCAGGGAGGGGACAGGGAAACACTGAAGCTTTCTTT
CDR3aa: CASSPGRGQGNTEAFF

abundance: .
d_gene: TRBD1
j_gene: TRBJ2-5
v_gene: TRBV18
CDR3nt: TGTGCCAGCTCACCGGGACAGAAAGAGACCCAGTACTTC
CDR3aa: CASSPGQKETQYF

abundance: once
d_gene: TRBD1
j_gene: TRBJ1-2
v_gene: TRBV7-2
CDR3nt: TGTGCCAGCAGCCAACCCGACAGGGGGAGACTTAACTATGGCTACACCTTC
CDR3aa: CASSQPDRGRLNYGYTF

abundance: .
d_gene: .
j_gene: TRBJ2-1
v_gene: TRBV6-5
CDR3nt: TGTGCCAGCAGCCGCGTTACCGGAGGCAATGAGCAGTTCTTC
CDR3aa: CASSRVTGGNEQFF

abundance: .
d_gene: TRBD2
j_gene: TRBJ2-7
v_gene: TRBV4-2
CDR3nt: TGTGCCAGCAGCCATCCTCTAGCGGGAATCCACGAGCAGTACTTC
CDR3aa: CASSHPLAGIHEQYF

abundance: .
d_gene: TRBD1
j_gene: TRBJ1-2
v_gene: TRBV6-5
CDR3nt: TGTGCCAGCACCACAGGGGACAGTAACTATGGCTACACCTTC
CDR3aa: CASTTGDSNYGYTF

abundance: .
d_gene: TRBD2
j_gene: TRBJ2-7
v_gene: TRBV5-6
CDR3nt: TGTGCCAGCAGCCGCGGGGGGGAGCCTTCCTACGAGCAGTACTTC
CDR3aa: CASSRGGEPSYEQYF

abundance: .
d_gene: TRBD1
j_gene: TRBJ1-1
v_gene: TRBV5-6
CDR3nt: TGTGCCAGCAGCATCACCGGGACAGGTGAAGCTTTCTTT
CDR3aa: CASSITGTGEAFF

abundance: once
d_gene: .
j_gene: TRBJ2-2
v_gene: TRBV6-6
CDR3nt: TGTGCCAGCAACACTCGCGGTGCTACCGGGGAGCTGTTTTTT
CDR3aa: CASNTRGATGELFF

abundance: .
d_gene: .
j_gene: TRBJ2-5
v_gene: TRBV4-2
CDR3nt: TGTGCCAGCAGCCAAGATGGGGGGACGAGAGAGACCCAGTACTTC
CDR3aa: CASSQDGGTRETQYF

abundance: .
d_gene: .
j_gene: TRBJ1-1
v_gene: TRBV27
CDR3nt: TGTGCCAGCAGTTTATCAGGGGTGACTGAAGCTTTCTTT
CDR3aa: CASSLSGVTEAFF

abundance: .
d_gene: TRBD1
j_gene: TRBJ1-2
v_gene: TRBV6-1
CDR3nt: TGTGCCAGCAGTGAGTACGTGACAGGGGGTTATGGCTACACCTTC
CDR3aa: CASSEYVTGGYGYTF

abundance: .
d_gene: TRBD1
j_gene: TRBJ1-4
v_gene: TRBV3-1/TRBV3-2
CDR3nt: TGTGCCAGCAAACCGGGACAGTGGAATGAAAAACTGTTTTTT
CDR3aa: CASKPGQWNEKLFF

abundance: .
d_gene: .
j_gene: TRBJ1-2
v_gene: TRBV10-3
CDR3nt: TGTGCCATCAGTAACAACAGGGCTGGCTATGGCTACACCTTC
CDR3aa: CAISNNRAGYGYTF

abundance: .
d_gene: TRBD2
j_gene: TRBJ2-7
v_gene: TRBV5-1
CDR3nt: TGCGCCAGCAGCCCGGGGGGCTACGAGCAGTACTTC
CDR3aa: CASSPGGYEQYF

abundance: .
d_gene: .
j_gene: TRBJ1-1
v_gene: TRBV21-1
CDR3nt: TGTGCCAGCAGGGTGACAGGGGTTTTGGACACTGAAGCTTTCTTT
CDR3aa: CASRVTGVLDTEAFF

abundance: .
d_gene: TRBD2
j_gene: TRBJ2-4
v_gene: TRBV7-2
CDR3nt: TGTGCCAGCAGCTTATCTACGGGGACTAGCGGAGGGGACAAAAACATTCAGTACTTC
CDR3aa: CASSLSTGTSGGDKNIQYF

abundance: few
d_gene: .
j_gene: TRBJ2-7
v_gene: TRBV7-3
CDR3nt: TGTGCCAGCAGCTTAGCTAAGTGGCGGACTAACGTTTCCTACGAGCAGTACTTC
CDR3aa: CASSLAKWRTNVSYEQYF

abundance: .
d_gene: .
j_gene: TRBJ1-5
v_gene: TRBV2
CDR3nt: TGTGCCAGCAGTCGGGACAATAATCAGCCCCAGCATTTT
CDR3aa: CASSRDNNQPQHF

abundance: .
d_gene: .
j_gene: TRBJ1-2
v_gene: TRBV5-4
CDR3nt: TGTGCCAGCAGCTTGGACAGGGCATATGGCTACACCTTC
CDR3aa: CASSLDRAYGYTF

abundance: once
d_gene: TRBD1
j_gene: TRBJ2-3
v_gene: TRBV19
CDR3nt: TGTGCCAGTAGTCAAGGACAGGGTTCGGGCACAGATACGCAGTATTTT
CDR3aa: CASSQGQGSGTDTQYF

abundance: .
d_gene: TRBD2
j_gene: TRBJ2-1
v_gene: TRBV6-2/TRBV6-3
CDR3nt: TGTGCCAGCAGTTACTCGGCTAGCGGGAGCGGAAGCTCCTACAATGAGCAGTTCTTC
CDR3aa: CASSYSASGSGSSYNEQFF

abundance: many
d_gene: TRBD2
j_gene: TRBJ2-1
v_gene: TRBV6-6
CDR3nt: TGTGCCAGCAGTTACGGGCTAGCGGGAGGTATAGATGAGCAGTTCTTC
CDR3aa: CASSYGLAGGIDEQFF